This T cell receptor beta chain was observed in a study of technical replicates of blood from a handful of donors. This CDR3 is 14 amino acids long. Germline-derived CDR1 and CDR2 are MNHEY and SVGAGI. Trimming took 2 bases from V and 3 from J; bases not matched to a gene: 3. The data were produced by immunoSEQ multiplex PCR, yet TCRdb's version contains in-frame clones alone and is incomplete. The sample gives 75,000 to 80,000 clones, approximately 94% of which show up once; about 0.4% is in the top ten. The sequenced sample consisted of T cells isolated from PBMCs. This TCR was recovered from a human donor in good health. The genes are TRBV6-5 and TRBJ2-7, with 8 bases matching TRBD1. The CDR3 is CASSYLGQGYEQYF. For the CDR3, the DNA is TGTGCCAGCAGTTACCTCGGACAGGGCTACGAGCAGTACTTC.